The subject of this entry is one T cell receptor beta chain. The sample comes from a study of blood T cell repertoires in COVID-19. Data came from immunoSEQ multiplex PCR; TCRdb stores just in-frame clones and leaves some out. This sample has 180,000 or so clones, with more than 85% found just once. The CDR3 is 16 amino acids. Trimming left V 1 base short and J 10 bases short, with 22 bases between. Per germline, CDR1 LGHDT and CDR2 YNNKEL (reference sequence). Sequencing was carried out using peripheral blood. The TCR originated in a woman aged 30 to 39 with active or convalescent COVID-19. The rearrangement joins TRBV3-1 (or the pseudogene TRBV3-2) to TRBJ2-5; the D gene is possibly TRBD2 (6 bases). This chain's CDR3 is CASSQVPQYAQGGQYF. CDR3 sequence (DNA): TGTGCCAGCAGCCAAGTACCACAGTACGCTCAGGGAGGCCAGTACTTC.